This is a list of T cell receptor beta chains from one sample in a study of T cell responses to AZD1222 COVID-19 vaccine. The protocol was immunoSEQ multiplex PCR, while the TCRdb copy is restricted to in-frame clones and leaves out a portion. The sample lists around 59,000 clones, roughly nine tenths occurring once. The sample here was peripheral blood, taken 28 days after the second AZD1222 dose. The receptors stem from an adult who received the AZD1222 COVID-19 vaccine. Both conserved end residues are part of each CDR3. D genes are given only for firm matches. Size is omitted from some rows. Given values are once, few, many or a class for expanded clones.

D: NA
size: few
V: TRBV12-3/TRBV12-4
J: TRBJ1-5
CDR3: CASSLAGPQHF
DNA: TGTGCCAGCAGTTTAGCAGGGCCCCAGCATTTT

D: NA
size: once
V: TRBV15
J: TRBJ1-5
CDR3: CATSSGYRTAYSNQPQHF
DNA: TGTGCCACCAGCAGTGGTTATCGGACAGCTTATAGCAATCAGCCCCAGCATTTT

D: NA
size: NA
V: TRBV2
J: TRBJ1-2
CDR3: CASSGGDYGYTF
DNA: TGTGCCAGCAGCGGGGGGGACTATGGCTACACCTTC

D: TRBD1
size: NA
V: TRBV28
J: TRBJ1-5
CDR3: CASSWDREGAIYQPQHF
DNA: TGTGCCAGCAGTTGGGACAGGGAGGGGGCCATATATCAGCCCCAGCATTTT

D: TRBD1
size: NA
V: TRBV18
J: TRBJ2-7
CDR3: CASSPTGDSYEQYF
DNA: TGTGCCAGCTCACCGACAGGGGATTCCTACGAGCAGTACTTC

D: TRBD1
size: NA
V: TRBV29-1
J: TRBJ2-7
CDR3: CSAEGQTSYEQYF
DNA: TGCAGCGCAGAGGGACAGACCTCCTACGAGCAGTACTTC

D: NA
size: NA
V: TRBV10-1
J: TRBJ2-7
CDR3: CASSEAGLEDYEQYF
DNA: TGCGCCAGCAGTGAGGCAGGGCTTGAGGACTACGAGCAGTACTTC

D: TRBD1
size: NA
V: TRBV24-1
J: TRBJ2-2
CDR3: CATSEPFTGVHGELFF
DNA: TGTGCCACCAGTGAACCTTTTACAGGGGTACACGGGGAGCTGTTTTTT

D: TRBD2
size: NA
V: TRBV29-1
J: TRBJ2-1
CDR3: CSAGTSSYNEQFF
DNA: TGCAGCGCTGGGACTAGCTCCTACAATGAGCAGTTCTTC

D: TRBD1
size: NA
V: TRBV7-2
J: TRBJ2-5
CDR3: CASSSDRVESETQYF
DNA: TGTGCCAGCAGCTCGGACAGGGTTGAGTCAGAGACCCAGTACTTC

D: NA
size: NA
V: TRBV2
J: TRBJ1-5
CDR3: CASSEELQGFNQPQHF
DNA: TGTGCCAGCAGTGAAGAGCTCCAGGGGTTCAATCAGCCCCAGCATTTT

D: NA
size: NA
V: TRBV6-5
J: TRBJ1-1
CDR3: CASSYGTMNTEAFF
DNA: TGTGCCAGCAGTTACGGCACCATGAACACTGAAGCTTTCTTT

D: NA
size: NA
V: TRBV5-8
J: TRBJ1-2
CDR3: CASSFFQGGGYTF
DNA: TGTGCCAGCAGCTTCTTCCAGGGAGGCGGCTACACCTTC

D: NA
size: NA
V: TRBV2
J: TRBJ1-2
CDR3: CASRPTVTANYGYTF
DNA: TGTGCCAGCAGGCCGACAGTAACGGCTAACTATGGCTACACCTTC

D: TRBD2
size: NA
V: TRBV7-2
J: TRBJ2-1
CDR3: CASSLSSGSGGSNEQFF
DNA: TGTGCCAGCAGCTTAAGCTCCGGAAGCGGGGGGTCCAATGAGCAGTTCTTC

D: NA
size: NA
V: TRBV12-3/TRBV12-4
J: TRBJ1-5
CDR3: CASSLIGNQPQHF
DNA: TGTGCCAGCAGTTTAATCGGTAATCAGCCCCAGCATTTT

D: NA
size: once
V: TRBV9
J: TRBJ2-3
CDR3: CASSVGAGGLGTDTQYF
DNA: TGTGCCAGCAGCGTAGGTGCAGGGGGGCTGGGCACAGATACGCAGTATTTT

D: TRBD2
size: NA
V: TRBV3-1/TRBV3-2
J: TRBJ2-5
CDR3: CASSQDWPSGPQETQYF
DNA: TGTGCCAGCAGCCAAGATTGGCCTAGCGGGCCCCAAGAGACCCAGTACTTC

D: NA
size: NA
V: TRBV9
J: TRBJ2-2
CDR3: CASSVGIWVSNTGELFF
DNA: TGTGCCAGCAGCGTAGGTATCTGGGTTTCTAACACCGGGGAGCTGTTTTTT

D: NA
size: NA
V: TRBV5-1
J: TRBJ2-1
CDR3: CASSPGVSGNEQFF
DNA: TGCGCCAGCAGCCCGGGGGTGTCCGGCAATGAGCAGTTCTTC

D: NA
size: NA
V: TRBV7-9
J: TRBJ2-5
CDR3: CASSSQVYQETQYF
DNA: TGTGCCAGCAGCTCCCAAGTGTACCAAGAGACCCAGTACTTC

D: NA
size: NA
V: TRBV30
J: TRBJ2-7
CDR3: CAFDREGYEQYF
DNA: TGTGCCTTCGACAGGGAGGGCTACGAGCAGTACTTC

D: NA
size: few
V: TRBV19
J: TRBJ1-1
CDR3: CASSSSAVLNTEAFF
DNA: TGTGCCAGTAGCAGTTCAGCCGTCCTGAACACTGAAGCTTTCTTT

D: NA
size: NA
V: TRBV5-1
J: TRBJ2-3
CDR3: CASSLGAGVPDTQYF
DNA: TGCGCCAGCAGCTTGGGGGCAGGGGTCCCGGATACGCAGTATTTT

D: NA
size: NA
V: TRBV4-1
J: TRBJ2-5
CDR3: CASSQATLSQETQYF
DNA: TGCGCCAGCAGCCAGGCCACTCTAAGTCAAGAGACCCAGTACTTC

D: TRBD2
size: NA
V: TRBV15
J: TRBJ2-7
CDR3: CATSREGGTSYAHEQYF
DNA: TGTGCCACCAGCAGAGAAGGGGGGACTAGCTATGCCCACGAGCAGTACTTC

D: NA
size: once
V: TRBV3-1/TRBV3-2
J: TRBJ2-3
CDR3: CASSQEDITDTQYF
DNA: TGTGCCAGCAGCCAAGAAGACATAACAGATACGCAGTATTTT

D: NA
size: NA
V: TRBV5-1
J: TRBJ2-5
CDR3: CASSLEGQETQYF
DNA: TGCGCCAGCAGCTTGGAAGGGCAAGAGACCCAGTACTTC

D: TRBD1
size: NA
V: TRBV5-1
J: TRBJ1-4
CDR3: CASSFSGGPTNEKLFF
DNA: TGCGCCAGCAGCTTTTCAGGGGGCCCAACTAATGAAAAACTGTTTTTT

D: NA
size: NA
V: TRBV10-3
J: TRBJ2-3
CDR3: CAISDTASTDTQYF
DNA: TGTGCCATCAGTGACACCGCTAGCACAGATACGCAGTATTTT

D: NA
size: NA
V: TRBV29-1
J: TRBJ1-5
CDR3: CSVEFNQPQHF
DNA: TGCAGCGTTGAATTCAATCAGCCCCAGCATTTT

D: TRBD2
size: NA
V: TRBV5-1
J: TRBJ2-1
CDR3: CASSLGWGGYNEQFF
DNA: TGCGCCAGCAGCTTGGGGTGGGGAGGGTACAATGAGCAGTTCTTC

D: TRBD2
size: NA
V: TRBV10-2
J: TRBJ2-5
CDR3: CASRLAGAKGETQYF
DNA: TGCGCCAGCCGACTAGCGGGGGCCAAAGGGGAGACCCAGTACTTC

D: TRBD2
size: NA
V: TRBV5-4
J: TRBJ2-1
CDR3: CASSSSGNFDEQFF
DNA: TGTGCCAGCAGCTCTAGCGGGAATTTTGATGAGCAGTTCTTC

D: NA
size: NA
V: TRBV5-1
J: TRBJ1-2
CDR3: CASSPNGDRGYTF
DNA: TGCGCCAGCAGCCCCAATGGGGACCGTGGCTACACCTTC